This T cell receptor beta chain was sequenced for a study of PD-L1 blockade in urothelial cancer. At the level of the study: In the patient group, most of the roughly 30 were males with bladder-origin urothelial cancer.

The germline gives CDR1 SNHLY, CDR2 FYNNEI. With 8 bases clipped from V and 4 bases from J, the junction kept 7 bases outside the gene matches. The CDR3 totals 13 residues. Generated by immunoSEQ multiplex PCR, the TCRdb table keeps only in-frame clones and is missing some. The table has 100,000 to 150,000 clones, approximately 84% seen once. Regarding time point: pretreatment peripheral blood. The chain combines TRBV2 with TRBJ1-1, with 7 bases aligning to TRBD1. This TCR was recovered from a man in his forties or fifties with urothelial cancer. The sequencing used PBMCs, collected around atezolizumab (anti-PD-L1) treatment. CDR3 region: CASSYTGATEAFF. In DNA, the CDR3 is TGTGCCAGCTCATATACAGGGGCCACTGAAGCTTTCTTT.